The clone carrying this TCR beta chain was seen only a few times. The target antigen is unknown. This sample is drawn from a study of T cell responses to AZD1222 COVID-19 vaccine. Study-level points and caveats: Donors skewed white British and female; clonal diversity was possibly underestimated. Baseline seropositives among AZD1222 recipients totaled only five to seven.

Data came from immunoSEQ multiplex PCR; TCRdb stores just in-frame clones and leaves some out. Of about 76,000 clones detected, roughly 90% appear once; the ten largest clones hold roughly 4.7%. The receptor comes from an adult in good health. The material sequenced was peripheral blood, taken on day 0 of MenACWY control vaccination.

The CDR3: CSVRDSHFYGYTF. The CDR3 DNA is TGCAGCGTAAGGGACAGCCATTTCTATGGCTACACCTTC. The chain recombines TRBV29-1 with TRBJ1-2, with 7 nucleotides matching TRBD1. V lost 6 bases, J lost 4 bases, and 8 bases stayed unmatched. Germline CDR1 and CDR2: SQVTM and ANQGSEA. The CDR3 has 13 amino acids.